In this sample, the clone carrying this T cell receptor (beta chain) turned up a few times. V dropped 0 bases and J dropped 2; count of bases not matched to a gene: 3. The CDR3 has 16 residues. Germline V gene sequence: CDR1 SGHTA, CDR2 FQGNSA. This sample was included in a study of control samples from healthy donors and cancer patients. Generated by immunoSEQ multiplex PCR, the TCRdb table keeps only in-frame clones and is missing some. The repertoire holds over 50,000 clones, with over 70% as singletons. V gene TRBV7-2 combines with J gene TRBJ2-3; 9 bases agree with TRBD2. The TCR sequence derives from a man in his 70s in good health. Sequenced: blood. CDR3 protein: CASSLAAGGYTDTQYF. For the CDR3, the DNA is TGTGCCAGCAGCTTAGCAGCGGGGGGCTACACAGATACGCAGTATTTT.